A selection of T cell receptor beta chains follows, all from one sample in a study of OX40 agonist ivuxolimab in advanced cancers. The protocol was immunoSEQ multiplex PCR, while the TCRdb copy is restricted to in-frame clones and leaves out a portion. The data contain just over 95,000 clones, roughly 89% of them singletons. Source: CD4+ or CD8+ T cells sorted from blood, taken in a trial of the OX40 agonist ivuxolimab. Receptor source: an adult with an advanced solid tumor such as melanoma, head and neck, liver or kidney cancer. Each CDR3 is given with its conserved first and last residue. D genes are given only for firm matches. Expanded clones get a size class; other rows say once, few or many, or leave the size out.

>NA|TRBJ2-7|TRBV2|TRBD2
TGTGCCAGCAGTCCGGGGGGGTCCTACGAGCAGTACTTC
CASSPGGSYEQYF
>NA|TRBJ1-1|TRBV19|TRBD1
TGTGCCAGTAAAGGGGGAAGGACAGGGGACACTGAAGCTTTCTTT
CASKGGRTGDTEAFF
>NA|TRBJ2-7|TRBV28|TRBD1
TGTGCCAGCAGTCTACCGGGACAGGGCCTCGTTGGCGAGCAGTACTTC
CASSLPGQGLVGEQYF
>NA|TRBJ1-2|TRBV23-1|TRBD1
TGCGCCAGCAGTCGATCAGGGGGCGCCCGAACCAAAACCTATGGCTACACCTTC
CASSRSGGARTKTYGYTF
>NA|TRBJ2-2|TRBV5-1|NA
TGCGCCAGCAGCCTGGCAGGGCTTGACACCGGGGAGCTGTTTTTT
CASSLAGLDTGELFF
>few|TRBJ1-3|TRBV9|NA
TGTGCCAGCAGCGGAAGCCGGGAGAGTGGAAACACCATATATTTT
CASSGSRESGNTIYF
>NA|TRBJ2-1|TRBV28|NA
TGTGCCAGCAGTCCTGGCGGCGGGTACAATGAGCAGTTCTTC
CASSPGGGYNEQFF
>NA|TRBJ2-7|TRBV28|TRBD2
TGTGCCAGCAGTTTCTCGCTCGGACTAGCGGGAAACCTCTACGAGCAGTACTTC
CASSFSLGLAGNLYEQYF
>NA|TRBJ1-2|TRBV15|NA
TGTGCCACCAGCAGAGAAGGGAACCTTTTGTATGGCTACACCTTC
CATSREGNLLYGYTF
>NA|TRBJ2-7|TRBV6-5|TRBD1
TGTGCCAGCAGAGAGGACAGGGGAGGCGCCTACGAGCAGTACTTC
CASREDRGGAYEQYF
>once|TRBJ2-7|TRBV6-6|TRBD1
TGTGCCAGCAGTTTAGCCGGGACAGACGTCTACGAGCAGTACTTC
CASSLAGTDVYEQYF
>NA|TRBJ1-1|TRBV6-6|NA
TGTGCCGCACAGGGCCGCGGAATAGCTGAAGCTTTCTTT
CAAQGRGIAEAFF
>NA|TRBJ2-3|TRBV19|NA
TGTGCCAGTAGTATCAGGGGATCGGCAGATACGCAGTATTTT
CASSIRGSADTQYF
>once|TRBJ1-1|TRBV5-4|NA
TGTGCCAGCAGCTTGAGAGGGGGAGACAGGAGGGCTTTCTTT
CASSLRGGDRRAFF
>few|TRBJ2-5|TRBV19|TRBD2
TGTGCCAGTAGTATAGGCGGGGGAGGCCAAGAGACCCAGTACTTC
CASSIGGGGQETQYF
>NA|TRBJ1-4|TRBV29-1|TRBD1
TGCAGCGCCACAAAAGGTGCCCGGGACAGGGCCAACACTAATGAAAAACTGTTTTTT
CSATKGARDRANTNEKLFF
>NA|TRBJ1-5|TRBV2|TRBD1
TGTGCCAGCAACTGGGACAGACCTTCCAATCAGCCCCAGCATTTT
CASNWDRPSNQPQHF
>NA|TRBJ2-1|TRBV27|NA
TGTGCCAGCAGTTTACCGGGCACCAATCGGCAGTTCTTC
CASSLPGTNRQFF
>NA|TRBJ1-2|TRBV5-1|TRBD1
TGCGCCAGCAGCTTGCGGGCGACAGGGGGAAATGGCTACACCTTC
CASSLRATGGNGYTF
>NA|TRBJ1-1|TRBV18|NA
TGTGCCAGCTCACCATTAGGGGGGACTACTGAAGCTTTCTTT
CASSPLGGTTEAFF
>NA|TRBJ2-5|TRBV10-1|NA
TGCGCCAGCAGTGAGGGCACTCGGGGGTCGTCAGAGACCCAGTACTTC
CASSEGTRGSSETQYF
>NA|TRBJ1-4|TRBV5-8|NA
TGCGCCAGCAGCCGTTTCGAAGAAAAACTGTTTTTT
CASSRFEEKLFF
>NA|TRBJ1-6|TRBV6-1|NA
TGTGCCAGCAGTGATTTCCTTACCTATAATTCACCCCTCCACTTT
CASSDFLTYNSPLHF
>NA|TRBJ2-2|TRBV15|NA
TGTGCCACCAGCAGAGATCTAGCGCCGAACACCGGGGAGCTGTTTTTT
CATSRDLAPNTGELFF
>NA|TRBJ2-7|TRBV5-6|NA
TGTGCCAGCATGCTTCGTCCGGGTGACGAGCAGTACTTC
CASMLRPGDEQYF
>NA|TRBJ2-2|TRBV2|NA
TGTGCCAGCAGTGGCTACCGAGTAGACACCGGGGAGCTGTTTTTT
CASSGYRVDTGELFF
>few|TRBJ1-4|TRBV4-1|NA
TGCGCCAGCAGCCAATACGAAAAACTGTTTTTT
CASSQYEKLFF
>once|TRBJ1-2|TRBV5-4|NA
TGTGCCAGCAGCTTGTTGGACGGAACAGGCTATGGCTACACCTTC
CASSLLDGTGYGYTF
>NA|TRBJ2-1|TRBV30|TRBD2
TGTGCCGGGCGGACTAGCGGGAGCAGCAATGAGCAGTTCTTC
CAGRTSGSSNEQFF
>NA|TRBJ2-7|TRBV6-1|NA
TGTGCCAGCAGTGTATACGGACAGAGCTCCTACGAGCAGTACTTC
CASSVYGQSSYEQYF
>NA|TRBJ1-2|TRBV28|NA
TGTGCCAGCAGTAATAAGGGAGTCGGGGAAGACTTCTACACCTTC
CASSNKGVGEDFYTF
>NA|TRBJ1-5|TRBV2|NA
TGTGCCACGGGCCGGGACAACAATCAGCCCCAGCATTTT
CATGRDNNQPQHF
>NA|TRBJ2-2|TRBV18|NA
TGTGCCAGCTCACCACAGTCCGTTGGGGGGGAGCTGTTTTTT
CASSPQSVGGELFF
>NA|TRBJ1-5|TRBV15|NA
TGTGCCACCAGCAGAGAACAGGGCGGGCAGCCCCAGCATTTT
CATSREQGGQPQHF
>NA|TRBJ1-5|TRBV19|NA
TGTGCCAGTAGTTCTCTGGGGGGCCGTAGCAATCAGCCCCAGCATTTT
CASSSLGGRSNQPQHF
>NA|TRBJ2-2|TRBV5-1|NA
TGCGCCAGCAGCTTGGTCGGGACTCCACCCGGGGAGCTGTTTTTT
CASSLVGTPPGELFF
>NA|TRBJ1-3|TRBV19|NA
TGTGCCAGTAGTATTGGCGGGCAGCAAGCCTCTGGAAACACCATATATTTT
CASSIGGQQASGNTIYF
>once|TRBJ2-7|TRBV11-1|TRBD2
TGTGCCAGCAGCTTGGGTTTAAGCGGGAGGCCTACCTACGAGCAGTACTTC
CASSLGLSGRPTYEQYF
>NA|TRBJ2-1|TRBV25-1|NA
TGTGCCAGCAGCCCTAGGGACTTCAGCAGCGTTCAGTTCTTC
CASSPRDFSSVQFF
>NA|TRBJ1-1|TRBV11-1|NA
TGTGCCAGCAGCTTCGAGGGGATGAACACTGAAGCTTTCTTT
CASSFEGMNTEAFF
>NA|TRBJ2-7|TRBV5-1|TRBD2
TGCGCCAGCAGCTCGGCTCATCCAGCGGGGGAGCAGTACTTC
CASSSAHPAGEQYF
>NA|TRBJ1-5|TRBV6-1|NA
TGTGCCAGCAGTGAAGTACGTTCTCAGCCCCAGCATTTT
CASSEVRSQPQHF
>NA|TRBJ1-5|TRBV19|TRBD1
TGTGCCAGTAGAAAAACAGGGGAACAGCCCCAGCATTTT
CASRKTGEQPQHF
>NA|TRBJ2-3|TRBV10-3|NA
TGTGCCACTGCAGGGACCTCCACTTTCACAGATACGCAGTATTTT
CATAGTSTFTDTQYF
>NA|TRBJ2-4|TRBV5-1|TRBD1
TGCGCCAGCAGCTTGGATGGGACAGAAAACATTCAGTACTTC
CASSLDGTENIQYF
>NA|TRBJ1-5|TRBV18|NA
TGTGCCAGCTCACCAAGGAATCGAAATCAGCCCCAGCATTTT
CASSPRNRNQPQHF
>NA|TRBJ1-2|TRBV6-5|NA
TGTGCCAGCAGTTACGGCCACCTTTATGGCTACACCTTC
CASSYGHLYGYTF
>NA|TRBJ2-6|TRBV19|NA
TGTGCCAGTAGTGCGCGGACAGTAGCTGGGGCCAACGTCCTGACTTTC
CASSARTVAGANVLTF
>NA|TRBJ1-1|TRBV18|NA
TGTGCCAGCTCACCAATAGGGGTGAACACTGAAGCTTTCTTT
CASSPIGVNTEAFF